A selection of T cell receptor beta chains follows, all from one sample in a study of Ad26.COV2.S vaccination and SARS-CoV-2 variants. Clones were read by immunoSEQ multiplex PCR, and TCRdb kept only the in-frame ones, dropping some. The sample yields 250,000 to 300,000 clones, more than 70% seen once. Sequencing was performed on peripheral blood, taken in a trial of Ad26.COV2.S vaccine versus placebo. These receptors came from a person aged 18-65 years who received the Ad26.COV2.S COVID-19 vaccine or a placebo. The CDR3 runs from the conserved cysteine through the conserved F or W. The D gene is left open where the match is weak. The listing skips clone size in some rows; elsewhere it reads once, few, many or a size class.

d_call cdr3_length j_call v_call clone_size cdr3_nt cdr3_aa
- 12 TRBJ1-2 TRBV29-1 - TGCAGCGTTGAAGAGGGAGGCTATGGCTACACCTTC CSVEEGGYGYTF
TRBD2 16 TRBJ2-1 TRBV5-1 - TGCGCCAGCAGCCCGGGACTAGCGGGCCTCTACAATGAGCAGTTCTTC CASSPGLAGLYNEQFF
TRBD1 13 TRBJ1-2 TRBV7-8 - TGTGCCAGCAGCTTAAACAGGGGCTATGGCTACACCTTC CASSLNRGYGYTF
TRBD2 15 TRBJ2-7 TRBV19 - TGTGCCAGTAGAGAGAGGACTAGCGGGGGCTACGAGCAGTACTTC CASRERTSGGYEQYF
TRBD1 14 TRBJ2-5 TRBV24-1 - TGTGCCACCAGTGACGGACAGGGTCAAGAGACCCAGTACTTC CATSDGQGQETQYF
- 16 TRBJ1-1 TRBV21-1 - TGTGCCAGCAGCAAATTGAAGAGAACTCTGAACACTGAAGCTTTCTTT CASSKLKRTLNTEAFF
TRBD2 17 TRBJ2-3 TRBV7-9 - TGTGCCAGCAGCCGACTAGCGGGTGACTCTAGCACAGATACGCAGTATTTT CASSRLAGDSSTDTQYF
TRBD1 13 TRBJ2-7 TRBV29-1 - TGCAGCGTTGCGGGACAGGGGGCGGTCGAGCAGTACTTC CSVAGQGAVEQYF
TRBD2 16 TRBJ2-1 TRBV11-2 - TGTGCCAGCAGCTTAGTTCCTAGCGGGAGTAACAATGAGCAGTTCTTC CASSLVPSGSNNEQFF
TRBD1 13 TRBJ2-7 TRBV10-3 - TGTGCCATCAGTGGACAGGGGAATAGGGAGCAGTACTTC CAISGQGNREQYF
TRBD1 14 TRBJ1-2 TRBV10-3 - TGTGCCACTGGACAGGTCGTAGCTAACTATGGCTACACCTTC CATGQVVANYGYTF
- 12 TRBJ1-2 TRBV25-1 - TGTGCCAGCAGTGAATCTCGGGGAGGCTACACCTTC CASSESRGGYTF
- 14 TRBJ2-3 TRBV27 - TGTGCCAGCAGTTTTCTAGGAGGTACAGATACGCAGTATTTT CASSFLGGTDTQYF
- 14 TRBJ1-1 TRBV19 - TGTGCCAGTAGTACCGACAGAGTTAACACTGAAGCTTTCTTT CASSTDRVNTEAFF
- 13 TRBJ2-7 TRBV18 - TGTGCCAGCTCACTTACAGGAGCCTACGAGCAGTACTTC CASSLTGAYEQYF
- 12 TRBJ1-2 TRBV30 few TGTGCCTGGACCAAAGGAAACTATGGCTACACCTTC CAWTKGNYGYTF
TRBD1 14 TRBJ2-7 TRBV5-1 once TGCGCCAGCAGCGGGACAGGGACCTTGTACGAGCAGTACTTC CASSGTGTLYEQYF
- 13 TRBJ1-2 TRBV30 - TGTGCCTGGAGAGAAAGACAGAACTATGGCTACACCTTC CAWRERQNYGYTF
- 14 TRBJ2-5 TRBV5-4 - TGTGCCAGCAGCTACTCAAGCGACTTGGAGACCCAGTACTTC CASSYSSDLETQYF
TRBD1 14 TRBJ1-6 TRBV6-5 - TGTGCCAGCAGCCAGGGACAGGGAAATTCACCCCTCCACTTT CASSQGQGNSPLHF
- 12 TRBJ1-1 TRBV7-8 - TGTGCCAGCAGCTTAGTCTCGCAGGGGGCTTTCTTT CASSLVSQGAFF
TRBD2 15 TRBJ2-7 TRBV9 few TGTGCCAGCAGCGTAGCGAGCGGGGCCTCCTACGAGCAGTACTTC CASSVASGASYEQYF